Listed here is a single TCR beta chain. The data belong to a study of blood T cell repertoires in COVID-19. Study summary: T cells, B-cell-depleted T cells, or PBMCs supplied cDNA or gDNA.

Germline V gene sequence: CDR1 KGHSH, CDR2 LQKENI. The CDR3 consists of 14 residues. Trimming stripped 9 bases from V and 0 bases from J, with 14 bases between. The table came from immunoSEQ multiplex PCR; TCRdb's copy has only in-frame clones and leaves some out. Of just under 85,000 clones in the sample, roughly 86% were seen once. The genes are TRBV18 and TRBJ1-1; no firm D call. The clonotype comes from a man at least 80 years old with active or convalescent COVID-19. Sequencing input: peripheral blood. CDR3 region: CASFPGSMNTEAFF. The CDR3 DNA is TGTGCCAGTTTCCCCGGGTCGATGAACACTGAAGCTTTCTTT.